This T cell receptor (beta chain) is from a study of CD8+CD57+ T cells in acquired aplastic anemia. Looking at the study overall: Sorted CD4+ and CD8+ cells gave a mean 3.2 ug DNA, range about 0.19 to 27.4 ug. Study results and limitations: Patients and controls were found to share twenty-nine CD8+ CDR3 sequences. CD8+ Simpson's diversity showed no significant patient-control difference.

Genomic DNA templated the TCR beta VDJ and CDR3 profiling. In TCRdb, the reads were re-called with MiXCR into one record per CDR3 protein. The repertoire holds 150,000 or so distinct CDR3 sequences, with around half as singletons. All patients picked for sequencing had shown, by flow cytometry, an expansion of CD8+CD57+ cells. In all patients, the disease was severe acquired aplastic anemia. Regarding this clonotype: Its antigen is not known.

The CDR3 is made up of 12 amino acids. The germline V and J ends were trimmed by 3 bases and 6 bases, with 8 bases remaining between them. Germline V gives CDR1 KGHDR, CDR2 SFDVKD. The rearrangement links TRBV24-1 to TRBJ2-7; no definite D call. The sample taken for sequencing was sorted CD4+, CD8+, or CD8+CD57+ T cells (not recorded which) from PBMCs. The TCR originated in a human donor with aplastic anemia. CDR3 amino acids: CATSDPKGEQYF. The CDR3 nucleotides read TGTGCCACCAGTGATCCAAAAGGCGAGCAGTACTTC.